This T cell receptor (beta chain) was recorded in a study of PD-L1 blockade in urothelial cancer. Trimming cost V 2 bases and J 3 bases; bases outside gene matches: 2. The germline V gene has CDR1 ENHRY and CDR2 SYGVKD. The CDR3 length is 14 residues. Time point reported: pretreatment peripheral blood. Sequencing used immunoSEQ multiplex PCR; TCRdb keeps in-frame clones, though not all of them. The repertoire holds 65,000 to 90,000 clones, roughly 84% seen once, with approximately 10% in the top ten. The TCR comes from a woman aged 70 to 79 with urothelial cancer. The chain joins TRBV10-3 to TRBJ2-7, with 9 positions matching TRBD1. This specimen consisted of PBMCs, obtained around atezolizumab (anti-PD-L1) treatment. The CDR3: CAISEGTGYYEQYF. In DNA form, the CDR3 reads TGTGCCATCAGTGAGGGGACAGGGTACTACGAGCAGTACTTC.